This TCR beta chain was profiled in a study of blood T cell repertoires in COVID-19 (dated by TCRdb to the early 2020s). A note on the overall study: Samples from collaborators originated in the United States, Italy and Spain and spanned both the acute and convalescent phases of COVID-19. The prospective study material was composed of cDNA or gDNA derived from T cells, B-cell-depleted T cells, or PBMCs. Deeply sampled blood TCRbeta repertoires from subjects exposed to, actively infected with, or recovered from COVID-19 were included in the dataset. The repertoires were made available in a free public database intended to serve as a resource for research on the immune response to SARS-CoV-2. Samples came from the ongoing ImmuneRACE study (first 160 participants) plus 1,254 subjects from 6 global collaborators. The sample metadata nearly always contained a de-identified subject ID, COVID-19 status, age in years and sex. Where HLA class I and class II types were available, the types were taken from metadata supplied by the sample provider, not from assay-based typing.

Broad study findings and their caveats: Clinical and demographic metadata were provided uncurated, with the amount varying by source and participant.

About this clone itself: Its antigen is currently not known. No much larger clone exists at a distance of one base, and base qualities are not known.

Collaborating institutions collected whole blood in K2EDTA tubes following their own protocols. For TCRbeta analysis, collaborators shipped samples in one of three forms: frozen whole blood, isolated PBMCs, or DNA extracted from either of those sample types. TCRbeta CDR3 regions were amplified from genomic DNA using the immunoSEQ Assay, a bias-controlled multiplex PCR. Processing in the source paper ran as follows. Within the assay, amplification of reference gene primers was used to estimate how many nucleated cells each sample contained. Sequence reads were collapsed and filtered to measure the absolute abundance of every unique TCRbeta CDR3 rearrangement. For each sample, productive Simpson clonality was calculated as the square root of Simpson's diversity index across productive rearrangements. TCRdb obtained this table from immuneACCESS and retained in-frame rearrangements with V and J assigned. These tables miss some clones; where compared with another copy, unresolved V genes account for less than half of the shortfall, and the remainder is unexplained. V and J calls and clone size are as listed in that table; D and trimming were resolved from the DNA. Counted in this sample were around 200,000 clones; roughly 80% of them appeared once. The ten top clones hold approximately 6% of the sample.

This receptor was obtained from a woman in her sixties or seventies with acute or convalescent COVID-19. The sequenced sample consisted of peripheral blood.

The CDR3 is CAWTQGTSLGTDTQYF. The bases are TGTGCCTGGACCCAGGGGACTAGCCTGGGCACAGATACGCAGTATTTT. The sequence joins TRBV30 to TRBJ2-3, with 9 bases in between that match TRBD2. The CDR3 has 16 amino acids, counting the end cysteine and phenylalanine. The sequence is cut down to CDR3 DNA, 48 bases in frame from base 1. CDR1 GTSNPN and CDR2 SVGIG were looked up in the germline V gene (reference sequence). Here V drops 4 bases and J drops 1 base, and the junction holds 9 bases not matched to any gene. Extended through the reference TRBV30 and TRBJ2-3 proteins, this CDR3 yields the full variable domain: SQTIHQWPATLVQPVGSPLSLECTVEGTSNPNLYWYRQAAGRGLQLLFYSVGIGQISSEVPQNLSASRPQDRQFILSSKKLLLSDSGFYLCAWTQGTSLGTDTQYFGPGTRLTVL.